The T cell receptor (beta chain) under discussion was sequenced for a study of blood T cell repertoires in COVID-19. As for the study in general: Spain, Italy and the United States supplied samples that represented acute and convalescent COVID-19. PBMCs, B-cell-depleted T cells, or T cells were the source of the cDNA or gDNA that made up the material.

Trimming removed 3 bases at V and 0 bases at J, with 9 bases between. The CDR3 length is 15 residues. CDR1 is MNHEY, CDR2 SMNVEV, per germline (reference sequence). TCRdb's copy holds only in-frame clones and misses some; the assay was immunoSEQ multiplex PCR. This sample has about 160,000 clones, with about 80% found just once. The chain has TRBV27 and TRBJ2-1; no definite D call. The sample was peripheral blood. The sequence was collected from a woman aged 80 or over with acute or convalescent COVID-19. The CDR3 DNA follows: TGTGCCAGCAGTTTCTCTCGTAGCTCCTACAATGAGCAGTTCTTC. This translates into CASSFSRSSYNEQFF.